The clone carrying this TCR beta chain occurred a few times. Antigen: not known. CDR1 is SNHLY, CDR2 FYNNEI, per germline. The CDR3 totals 16 residues. The ends were cut back, 3 bases at V and 0 bases at J, with 15 bases in the middle. Ineligible for inclusion were patients with other autoimmune diseases, uncontrolled infections, pregnancy or lactation. This record comes from a study of Graves' ophthalmopathy and Graves' hyperthyroidism. General study results and limits: Blood also harbored most expanded thyroid clonotypes above 0.001 frequency. Classification of ophthalmopathy versus stable hyperthyroidism by a 13-signature model yielded just under 90% sensitivity and just over 80% specificity. Predictions made by the model for ophthalmopathy progression reached approximately 70% sensitivity and around 72% specificity.

From RNA, the CDR3 regions of TCR beta chains were amplified and sequenced. An initial RT-PCR round employing HTBI primers preceded a second-round multiplex PCR. A single record per CDR3 protein comes from TCRdb applying MiXCR to the multiplex PCR reads. Of 400,000 to 450,000 distinct CDR3 sequences listed, about 21% are singletons. The sample comprised peripheral blood. The chain combines TRBV2 with TRBJ2-7; no firm D call. The sequence was obtained from a woman younger than 35 with stable Graves' hyperthyroidism. The CDR3 loop reads CASSDFIHGSSYEQYF. CDR3 DNA: TGTGCCAGCAGTGATTTCATACATGGGTCCTCCTACGAGCAGTACTTC.